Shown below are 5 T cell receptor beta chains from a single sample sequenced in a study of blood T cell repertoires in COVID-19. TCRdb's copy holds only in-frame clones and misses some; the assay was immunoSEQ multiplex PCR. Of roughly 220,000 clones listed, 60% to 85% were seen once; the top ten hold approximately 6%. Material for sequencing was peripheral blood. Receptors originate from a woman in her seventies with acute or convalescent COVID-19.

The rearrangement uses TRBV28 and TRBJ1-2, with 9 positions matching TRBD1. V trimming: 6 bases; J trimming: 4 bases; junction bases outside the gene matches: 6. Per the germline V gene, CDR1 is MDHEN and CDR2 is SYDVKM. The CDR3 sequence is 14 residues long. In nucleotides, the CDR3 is TGTGCCAGCAGAGTGACAGGGGGGTTCTATGGCTACACCTTC. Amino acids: CASRVTGGFYGYTF.

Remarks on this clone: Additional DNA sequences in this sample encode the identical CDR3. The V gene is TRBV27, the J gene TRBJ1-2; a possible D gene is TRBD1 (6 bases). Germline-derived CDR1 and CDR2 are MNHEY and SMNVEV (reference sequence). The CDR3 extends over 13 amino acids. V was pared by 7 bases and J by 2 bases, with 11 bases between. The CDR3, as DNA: TGTGCCAGCACCCCAGACAGGAACTATGGCTACACCTTC. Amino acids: CASTPDRNYGYTF.

The CDR3 nucleotides are TGTGCCAGCAGATCCGGGACAGGGGCTGAAAAACTGTTTTTT. Translated: CASRSGTGAEKLFF. The J gene is TRBJ1-4, the V gene TRBV28, with 10 positions matching TRBD1. Germline V lookup: CDR1 MDHEN, CDR2 SYDVKM. V was pared by 6 bases and J by 7 bases, with 5 bases of the junction left unmatched. The CDR3 has 14 amino acids.

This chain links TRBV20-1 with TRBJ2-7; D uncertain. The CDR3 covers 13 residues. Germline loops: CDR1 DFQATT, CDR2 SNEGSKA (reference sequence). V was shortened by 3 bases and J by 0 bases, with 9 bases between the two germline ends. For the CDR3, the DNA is TGCAGTGCTAGTGGCGTCCCCTCCTACGAGCAGTACTTC. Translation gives CSASGVPSYEQYF.

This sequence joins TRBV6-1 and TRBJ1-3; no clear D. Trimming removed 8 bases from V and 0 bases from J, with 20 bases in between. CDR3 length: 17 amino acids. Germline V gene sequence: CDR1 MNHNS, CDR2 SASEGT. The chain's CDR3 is CASGVPRTVSSGNTIYF. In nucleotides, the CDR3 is TGTGCCAGCGGTGTCCCCCGAACCGTGAGCTCTGGAAACACCATATATTTT.